Presented here are 10 T cell receptor beta chains from one specimen sequenced in a study of human T cells and chemical hapten exposure. Time point given: pre-sensitization, week 0. Treatment in this sample: therapeutic diphenylcyclopropenone sensitization with weekly scalp DPC. TCRdb reprocessed the RACE reads with MiXCR, giving one entry per CDR3 protein. The repertoire has more than 250,000 distinct CDR3 sequences, about 9% of them found once; the top ten carry about 2.1%. Material: whole blood, obtained in connection with sensitization to the hapten diphenylcyclopropenone (DPC). These receptors were taken from a woman aged 40 to 50 with alopecia areata. Some clones in this sample may be carry-over from other donors' samples.

The CDR3 protein is CASSYGEGKNIQYF. In nucleotides, the CDR3 is TGTGCCAGCAGTTACGGGGAGGGCAAAAACATTCAGTACTTC. This chain uses TRBV6-6 with TRBJ2-4, with 7 bases that match TRBD2. J was trimmed by 3 bases and V by 2 bases; bases with no gene match: 1. Germline CDR1 is MNHNY and CDR2 is SVGAGI (reference sequence). The CDR3 extends over 14 amino acids.

This clonotype was counted between two and nine times. The CDR3 nucleotides read TGTGCCAGCAGCTTAGCTCCCGACACTGAAGCTTTCTTT. Its translation: CASSLAPDTEAFF. The rearrangement uses TRBV5-5 and TRBJ1-1; D uncertain. Trimming shortened V by 2 bases and J by 3 bases, and 8 bases separated the two germline ends. This CDR3 comprises 13 residues. Germline values: CDR1 SGHKS, CDR2 YYEKEE (reference sequence).

This chain uses TRBV4-3 with TRBJ1-2, with a possible D match to TRBD1 (5 bases). This CDR3 has 17 residues. CDR1 is LGHNA and CDR2 is YSLEER in the germline V gene. V lost 0 bases to trimming and J lost 2 bases, with 16 bases between them. CDR3 sequence: CASSQDVATGHNYGYTF. In nucleotides, the CDR3 is TGCGCCAGCAGCCAAGATGTGGCCACAGGTCACAACTATGGCTACACCTTC.

This clonotype has ten or more counts. This chain joins TRBV7-2 and TRBJ2-3; D is unresolved. This CDR3 region has 12 residues. Germline V lookup: CDR1 SGHTA, CDR2 FQGNSA. V dropped 1 base and J dropped 9 bases, with 8 bases sitting between them. The CDR3 DNA reads TGTGCCAGCAGCTTAGGCCAGCAAACGCAGTATTTT. Translating gives CASSLGQQTQYF.

This clonotype has at least ten counts. This rearrangement joins TRBV29-1 to TRBJ2-1, with D perhaps matching TRBD2 (5 bases). The CDR3 has 13 amino acids. The germline V gene has CDR1 SQVTM and CDR2 ANQGSEA. The ends were cut back, 3 bases at V and 9 bases at J, with 15 bases in the middle. CDR3 sequence reads: CSVDRGLQIEQFF. The CDR3 bases are TGCAGCGTTGATCGGGGTCTCCAGATTGAGCAGTTCTTC.

The rearrangement links TRBV12-3 or TRBV12-4 to TRBJ1-5; 8 bases align to TRBD1. V lost 4 bases, J lost 2 bases, and 4 bases stayed unmatched. The CDR3 covers 15 residues. CDR3 loop: CASSSGGAGNQPQHF. In DNA form, the CDR3 reads TGTGCCAGCAGTTCAGGGGGCGCCGGCAATCAGCCCCAGCATTTT.

This clonotype showed up just a few times. J is TRBJ2-3 and V is TRBV2; 9 nucleotides match TRBD2. CDR1 SNHLY and CDR2 FYNNEI come from the germline V gene. The junction had 14 bases not matched to a gene; V was cut back by 3 bases and J by 7 bases. The CDR3 length is 17 residues. The CDR3 loop reads CASSDDGGRAKKYTQYF. The CDR3 DNA sequence: TGTGCCAGCAGTGATGATGGCGGGAGGGCCAAAAAATATACGCAGTATTTT.

This clonotype was observed many times. The chain links TRBV5-1 to TRBJ2-7; the D is unclear. Trimming pared 1 base from V and 0 bases from J, leaving 8 bases between. Germline assignment: CDR1 SGHRS and CDR2 YFSETQ. CDR3 size: 14 residues. CDR3 residues: CASSLPRSSYEQYF. The DNA for the CDR3 is TGCGCCAGCAGCTTGCCCAGGAGCTCCTACGAGCAGTACTTC.

This clonotype was counted at least ten times. This chain uses TRBV5-1 with TRBJ1-1, with TRBD1 as a possible D gene (5 bases). Germline CDR1 is SGHRS and CDR2 is YFSETQ. The V end was cut by 3 bases, the J end by 5 bases, with 14 bases between. This CDR3 region has 14 residues. This CDR3 is CASSSPSGGTEAFF. In nucleotides, the CDR3 is TGCGCCAGCAGCTCTCCCAGCGGGGGGACTGAAGCTTTCTTT.

The chain links TRBV20-1 to TRBJ1-1; 7 nucleotides line up with TRBD1. There are 15 residues in the CDR3. The germline V gene encodes CDR1 DFQATT and CDR2 SNEGSKA (reference sequence). V lost 6 bases to trimming and J lost 1 base; unmatched junction nucleotides: 11. The DNA of the CDR3 is TGCAGTGCCCCCCTTCCGGGACAGCGGAACACTGAAGCTTTCTTT. Amino acid sequence: CSAPLPGQRNTEAFF.